The 20 T cell receptor beta chains below all came from one sample that was sequenced in a study of blood T cell repertoires in COVID-19. Clones were read by immunoSEQ multiplex PCR, and TCRdb kept only the in-frame ones, dropping some. Found here are 25,000 to 35,000 clones, approximately 67% of them singletons; the top ten hold around a sixth. Material: peripheral blood. All receptors come from a human donor in a cohort sampled during active COVID-19.

This clone was seen a handful of times. The chain recombines TRBV7-3 with TRBJ2-1, with 7 bases identical to TRBD2. The CDR3 contains 13 residues. Trimming took 5 bases from V and 8 from J; bases not matched to a gene: 6. In germline, CDR1 is SGHTA, CDR2 FQGTGA. CDR3 residues: CASSLGGGDEQFF. The DNA for the CDR3 is TGTGCCAGCAGCCTCGGGGGAGGGGATGAGCAGTTCTTC.

This rearrangement joins TRBV7-2 to TRBJ2-3, with D unresolved. CDR3 size: 12 residues. Germline-derived CDR1 and CDR2 are SGHTA and FQGNSA. Trimming left V 4 bases short and J 4 bases short, with 6 bases between. The CDR3 DNA sequence: TGTGCCAGCAGCTCCCTAGCAGATACGCAGTATTTT. As protein: CASSSLADTQYF.

The gene calls are TRBV5-1 and TRBJ1-1; D uncertain. Trimming pared 5 bases from V and 3 bases from J, leaving 11 bases between. Per germline, CDR1 SGHRS and CDR2 YFSETQ. The CDR3 runs 13 residues. The chain's CDR3 is CASSLAVDTEAFF. The CDR3 DNA follows: TGCGCCAGCAGTTTAGCGGTTGACACTGAAGCTTTCTTT.

The chain has TRBV18 and TRBJ2-1; 11 positions match TRBD1. CDR1 is KGHSH and CDR2 is LQKENI in the germline V gene. V shed 6 bases, J shed 9 bases, and the junction held 4 bases outside the gene matches. The CDR3 loop spans 13 amino acids. CDR3 DNA: TGTGCCAGCTCGGAGGACAGGGGGCGTGAGCAGTTCTTC. Translated: CASSEDRGREQFF.

This clone appeared a few times. The rearrangement uses TRBV9 and TRBJ2-2; TRBD2 aligns across 11 bases. Germline-derived CDR1 and CDR2 are SGDLS and YYNGEE. Trimming cost V 2 bases and J 5 bases; bases outside gene matches: 5. This CDR3 is 16 amino acids long. The CDR3 DNA sequence: TGTGCCAGCAGCGTCACTAGCGGGAGTTTTACCGGGGAGCTGTTTTTT. This translates into CASSVTSGSFTGELFF.

This chain joins TRBV27 and TRBJ1-1; D remains unclear. The CDR3 sequence is 14 residues long. CDR1 is MNHEY, CDR2 SMNVEV, per germline (reference sequence). Between the trimmed V and J ends, which lost 6 bases and 0 bases, there was a span of 11 bases. CDR3 loop: CASRERLMNTEAFF. In DNA, the CDR3 is TGTGCCAGCAGGGAGCGTCTGATGAACACTGAAGCTTTCTTT.

The gene calls are TRBV18 and TRBJ2-6; tentative D call: TRBD2 (6 bases). The CDR3 totals 13 residues. V lost 3 bases and J 17 bases, leaving 17 bases between the germline ends. Germline V gives CDR1 KGHSH, CDR2 LQKENI. CDR3: CASSPSGSGDLTF. The CDR3 DNA follows: TGTGCCAGCTCACCCTCTGGTAGCGGAGATTTGACTTTC.

This sequence joins TRBV5-1 and TRBJ2-2, with D unclear. Trimming shortened V by 1 base and J by 0 bases, and 7 bases separated the two germline ends. CDR3 length: 15 amino acids. The germline gives CDR1 SGHRS, CDR2 YFSETQ. The CDR3 spells CASSLTASNTGELFF. CDR3 coding DNA: TGCGCCAGCAGCTTGACAGCTTCGAACACCGGGGAGCTGTTTTTT.

The rearrangement links TRBV7-3 to TRBJ2-1, with 12 positions matching TRBD2. Per the germline V gene, CDR1 is SGHTA and CDR2 is FQGTGA. Trimming removed 3 bases from V and 10 bases from J; junction bases left unmatched: 4. The CDR3 is made up of 14 amino acids. CDR3 protein: CASSFRTSGEEQFF. In DNA, the CDR3 is TGTGCCAGCAGCTTTAGGACTAGCGGGGAGGAGCAGTTCTTC.

This chain joins TRBV6-5 and TRBJ1-2; D is undetermined. V was trimmed by 6 bases and J by 6 bases, leaving 14 bases between them. Per germline, CDR1 MNHEY and CDR2 SVGAGI. This CDR3 has 13 amino acids. Here the CDR3 reads CASRRSAEDGYTF. The CDR3 nucleotides are TGTGCCAGCAGGAGATCAGCGGAAGATGGCTACACCTTC.

The chain uses TRBV11-3 and TRBJ2-5, with 7 bases matching TRBD2. CDR3 size: 15 residues. V dropped 1 base and J dropped 4; count of bases not matched to a gene: 6. Germline CDR1 and CDR2: SGHNT and YENEEA. The CDR3 DNA follows: TGTGCCAGCAGCTTAGGGAGCGGGGCGGGAGAGACCCAGTACTTC. The encoded protein is CASSLGSGAGETQYF.

The chain employs TRBV7-2 and TRBJ2-1; tentatively, D is TRBD2 (6 bases). Germline V gene data show CDR1 as SGHTA and CDR2 as FQGNSA. The V end lost 4 bases, the J end lost 2 bases, and 15 bases lay between the germline ends. The CDR3 extends over 16 amino acids. The CDR3 spells CASSSRWEVTYNEQFF. The CDR3 DNA sequence: TGTGCCAGCAGCTCCAGGTGGGAGGTCACCTACAATGAGCAGTTCTTC.

The rearrangement joins TRBV10-1 to TRBJ2-1; 10 bases are shared with TRBD2. The V gene end was trimmed by 6 bases and the J gene end by 8 bases; junction bases not matched to a gene: 4. The CDR3 is 13 residues long. Looked up from germline, CDR1 is WNHNN and CDR2 is SYGVQD (reference sequence). In DNA, the CDR3 is TGCGCCAGCAGAAGCGGGAGGGAGGATGAGCAGTTCTTC. This translates into CASRSGREDEQFF.

The chain employs TRBV4-2 and TRBJ2-7; D perhaps matches TRBD2 (6 bases). The V end lost 0 bases, the J end lost 7 bases, and 13 bases lay between the germline ends. In germline, CDR1 is LGHNA, CDR2 YNFKEQ. CDR3 size: 14 residues. CDR3 loop: CASSQDGQGREQYF. CDR3 nucleotide sequence: TGTGCCAGCAGCCAAGATGGACAAGGGAGGGAGCAGTACTTC.

V gene TRBV11-3 combines with J gene TRBJ1-1; maybe TRBD1 (5 bases). V was trimmed by 1 base and J by 12 bases, leaving 15 bases between them. Germline CDR1 reads SGHNT; CDR2 reads YENEEA. The CDR3 spans 13 residues. The CDR3 DNA reads as TGTGCCAGCAGCTTAGCCAGGGCCTTGGGGCCTTTCTTT. This gives the protein CASSLARALGPFF.

The J gene is TRBJ1-5, the V gene TRBV6-6; D might be TRBD1 (5 bases). V lost 7 bases and J 7 bases, leaving 20 bases between the germline ends. This CDR3 contains 15 residues. The germline gives CDR1 MNHNY, CDR2 SVGAGI (reference sequence). CDR3: CASTTGGVGFQPQHF. The CDR3, as DNA: TGTGCCAGCACCACGGGAGGGGTTGGTTTCCAGCCCCAGCATTTT.

CDR3: CASSSSGADTQYF. The CDR3 nucleotides read TGTGCCAGCAGTTCTTCCGGGGCAGATACGCAGTATTTT. The J gene is TRBJ2-3, the V gene TRBV27, with D possibly matching TRBD2 (5 bases). The germline gives CDR1 MNHEY, CDR2 SMNVEV (reference sequence). V was clipped by 4 bases and J by 4 bases, with 9 bases between them. The CDR3 runs to 13 residues.

The rearrangement joins TRBV19 to TRBJ2-3; 12 nucleotides align to TRBD2. The CDR3 has 17 amino acids. From germline, CDR1 is LNHDA and CDR2 SQIVND (reference sequence). J was trimmed by 7 bases and V by 5 bases; bases with no gene match: 13. The CDR3 sequence: CASSDEASGRARNTQYF. The CDR3 nucleotides read TGTGCCAGTAGTGACGAAGCTAGCGGGAGGGCAAGAAATACGCAGTATTTT.

This clone was found a few times. V gene TRBV11-3 combines with J gene TRBJ2-1, with 8 nucleotides matching TRBD2. Trimming cost V 4 bases and J 2 bases; bases outside gene matches: 7. The CDR3 covers 16 residues. The germline V gene has CDR1 SGHNT and CDR2 YENEEA. CDR3 bases: TGTGCCAGCAGCTCTACCAGCGGGAGTGCCTACAATGAGCAGTTCTTC. Translating it yields CASSSTSGSAYNEQFF.

This clone appeared many times. The V and J genes are TRBV6-2 or TRBV6-3 and TRBJ2-7, with D perhaps TRBD2 (5 bases). CDR3 length: 16 amino acids. Germline lookup yields CDR1 MNHEY and CDR2 SVGEGT. V gave up 0 bases and J gave up 2 bases, with 14 bases separating them. The CDR3: CASSYSPGLLPYEQYF. The CDR3 DNA follows: TGTGCCAGCAGTTACTCTCCGGGATTATTACCCTACGAGCAGTACTTC.